This is a list of T cell receptor beta chains from one sample in a study of blood T cell repertoires in COVID-19. TCRdb's copy holds only in-frame clones and misses some; the assay was immunoSEQ multiplex PCR. The table records 350,000 to 450,000 clones, 91% of them present only once. Sequenced sample: PBMCs or T cells enriched from blood (not recorded which). The receptors stem from a middle-aged woman who had been exposed to COVID-19. CDR3s include the opening cysteine and the closing phenylalanine or tryptophan. The order of the fields is J gene, clone size, V gene, CDR3 length, D gene, CDR3 protein, CDR3 DNA. D genes are given only for firm matches. Size tells how often a clone was seen (once, few, many) or the class of an expanded clone, and some rows leave it out.

J: TRBJ2-7
size: once
V: TRBV5-6
length: 17
D: .
CDR3: CASSLWHDKQGIYEQYF
DNA: TGTGCCAGCAGCTTGTGGCACGACAAGCAGGGCATATACGAGCAGTACTTC

J: TRBJ1-1
size: .
V: TRBV2
length: 15
D: .
CDR3: CASSPQTTPNTEAFF
DNA: TGTGCCAGCAGCCCTCAAACGACACCGAACACTGAAGCTTTCTTT

J: TRBJ1-1
size: .
V: TRBV6-2/TRBV6-3
length: 13
D: .
CDR3: CASSQSYSTEAFF
DNA: TGTGCCAGCAGTCAATCATACAGCACTGAAGCTTTCTTT

J: TRBJ2-1
size: .
V: TRBV11-1
length: 15
D: TRBD1
CDR3: CASSPLTGGEHEQFF
DNA: TGTGCCAGCAGCCCACTGACAGGGGGTGAGCATGAGCAGTTCTTC

J: TRBJ1-6
size: few
V: TRBV15
length: 15
D: .
CDR3: CATSPRTSNNSPLHF
DNA: TGTGCCACCAGCCCGAGGACATCCAATAATTCACCCCTCCACTTT

J: TRBJ2-7
size: .
V: TRBV7-9
length: 12
D: .
CDR3: CASSRGEGVQYF
DNA: TGTGCCAGCAGCCGCGGTGAGGGCGTGCAGTACTTC

J: TRBJ1-1
size: .
V: TRBV30
length: 19
D: TRBD1
CDR3: CAWKGDRGPSRLRALEAFF
DNA: TGTGCCTGGAAAGGGGACAGGGGGCCCTCCCGACTAAGGGCCCTGGAAGCTTTCTTT

J: TRBJ1-2
size: .
V: TRBV11-3
length: 16
D: .
CDR3: CASSPPGGEINYGYTF
DNA: TGTGCCAGCAGCCCGCCGGGCGGGGAAATTAACTATGGCTACACCTTC

J: TRBJ1-1
size: .
V: TRBV11-2
length: 14
D: .
CDR3: CASSLDPRGDGAFF
DNA: TGTGCCAGCAGCTTAGATCCCCGGGGTGACGGGGCTTTCTTT

J: TRBJ1-1
size: .
V: TRBV9
length: 14
D: .
CDR3: CASSVGRENTEAFF
DNA: TGTGCCAGCAGCGTAGGCCGGGAGAACACTGAAGCTTTCTTT

J: TRBJ1-1
size: once
V: TRBV3-1/TRBV3-2
length: 13
D: TRBD1
CDR3: CASSVRDSLEAFF
DNA: TGTGCCAGCAGCGTACGGGACAGCCTTGAAGCTTTCTTT

J: TRBJ1-1
size: .
V: TRBV5-1
length: 15
D: TRBD1
CDR3: CASSYYPGGQDEAFF
DNA: TGCGCCAGCAGCTACTATCCCGGCGGACAGGATGAAGCTTTCTTT

J: TRBJ1-1
size: .
V: TRBV5-1
length: 16
D: .
CDR3: CASSHTPTGKDTEAFF
DNA: TGCGCCAGCAGCCATACCCCAACAGGCAAGGACACTGAAGCTTTCTTT

J: TRBJ2-5
size: .
V: TRBV2
length: 16
D: .
CDR3: CASSEQYGPLQETQYF
DNA: TGTGCCAGCAGTGAACAGTATGGGCCCCTCCAAGAGACCCAGTACTTC

J: TRBJ2-7
size: .
V: TRBV2
length: 14
D: TRBD1
CDR3: CASSFTGGSGEQYF
DNA: TGTGCCAGCAGTTTTACAGGGGGCTCGGGCGAGCAGTACTTC